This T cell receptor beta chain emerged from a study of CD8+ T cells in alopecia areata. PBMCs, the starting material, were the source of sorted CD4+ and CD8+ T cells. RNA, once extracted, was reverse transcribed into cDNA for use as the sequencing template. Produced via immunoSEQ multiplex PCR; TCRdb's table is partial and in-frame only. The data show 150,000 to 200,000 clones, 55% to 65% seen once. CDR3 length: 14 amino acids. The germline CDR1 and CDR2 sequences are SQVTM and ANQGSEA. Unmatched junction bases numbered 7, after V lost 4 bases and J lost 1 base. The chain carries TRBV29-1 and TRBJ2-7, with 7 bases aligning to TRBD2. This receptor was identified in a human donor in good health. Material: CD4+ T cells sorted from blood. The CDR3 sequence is CSVVVSGGSYEQYF. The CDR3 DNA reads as TGCAGCGTTGTGGTATCGGGGGGTTCCTACGAGCAGTACTTC.